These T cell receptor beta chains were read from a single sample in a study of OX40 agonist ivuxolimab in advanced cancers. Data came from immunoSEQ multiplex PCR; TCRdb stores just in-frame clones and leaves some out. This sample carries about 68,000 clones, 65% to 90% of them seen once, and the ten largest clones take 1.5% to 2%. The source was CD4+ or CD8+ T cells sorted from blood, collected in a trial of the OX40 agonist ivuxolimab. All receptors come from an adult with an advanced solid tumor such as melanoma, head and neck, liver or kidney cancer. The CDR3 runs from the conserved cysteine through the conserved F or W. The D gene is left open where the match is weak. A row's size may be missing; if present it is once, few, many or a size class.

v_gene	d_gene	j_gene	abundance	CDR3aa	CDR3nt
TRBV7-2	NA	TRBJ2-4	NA	CASSLARDPPIQYF	TGTGCCAGCAGCTTAGCCAGGGACCCTCCCATTCAGTACTTC
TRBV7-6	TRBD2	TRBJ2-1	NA	CASSSSSGRATEQFF	TGTGCCAGCAGCTCTTCTAGCGGGAGGGCCACTGAGCAGTTCTTC
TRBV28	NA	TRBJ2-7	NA	CASRSPGQSLNEQYF	TGTGCCAGCAGGTCCCCGGGACAAAGCCTAAACGAGCAGTACTTC
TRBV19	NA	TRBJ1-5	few	CASSIDAQPGSNQPQHF	TGTGCCAGTAGTATAGATGCACAGCCGGGTAGCAATCAGCCCCAGCATTTT
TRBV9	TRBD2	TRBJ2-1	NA	CASSAGGLAGSYNEQFF	TGTGCCAGCAGCGCGGGGGGACTAGCGGGGTCCTACAATGAGCAGTTCTTC
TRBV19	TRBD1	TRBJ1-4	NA	CASSMEGAANEKLFF	TGTGCCAGTAGTATGGAGGGGGCGGCTAATGAAAAACTGTTTTTT
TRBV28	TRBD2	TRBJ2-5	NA	CASSAFAADGGRAQGTQYF	TGTGCCAGCAGTGCCTTCGCTGCTGACGGCGGGAGGGCTCAAGGGACCCAGTACTTC
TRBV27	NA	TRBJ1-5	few	CASSRKGHSWPQHF	TGTGCCAGCAGCCGCAAGGGCCACAGCTGGCCCCAGCATTTT
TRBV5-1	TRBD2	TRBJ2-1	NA	CASSISGTSTAEQFF	TGCGCCAGCAGCATCTCCGGGACTAGCACCGCTGAGCAGTTCTTC
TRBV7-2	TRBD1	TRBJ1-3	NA	CASSVQGAGNTIYF	TGTGCCAGCAGCGTACAGGGGGCTGGAAACACCATATATTTT
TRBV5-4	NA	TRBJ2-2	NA	CASSLAGSGGELFF	TGTGCCAGCAGCTTGGCCGGGAGCGGGGGGGAGCTGTTTTTT
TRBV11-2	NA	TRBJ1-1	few	CASSLQFRAFF	TGTGCCAGCAGCTTACAGTTTCGGGCTTTCTTT
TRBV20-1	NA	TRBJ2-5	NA	CSTGIQETQYF	TGCTCCACGGGAATCCAAGAGACCCAGTACTTC
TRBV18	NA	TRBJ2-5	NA	CASSPGHQETQYF	TGTGCCAGCTCACCGGGACACCAAGAGACCCAGTACTTC
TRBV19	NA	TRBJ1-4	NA	CASSNGDATNEKLFF	TGTGCCAGTAGTAACGGGGACGCAACTAATGAAAAACTGTTTTTT
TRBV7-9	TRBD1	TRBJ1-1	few	CASSLGGGQPTEAFF	TGTGCCAGCAGCTTAGGGGGGGGACAGCCCACTGAAGCTTTCTTT
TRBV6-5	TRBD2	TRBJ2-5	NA	CASRGTSGSLETQYF	TGTGCCAGCAGGGGGACTAGCGGGAGTTTGGAGACCCAGTACTTC
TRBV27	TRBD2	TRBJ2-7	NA	CASSRTGTRPYEQYF	TGTGCCAGCAGTAGAACCGGGACTAGACCCTACGAGCAGTACTTC
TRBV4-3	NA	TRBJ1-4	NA	CASSQDLVRRLNEKLFF	TGCGCCAGCAGCCAAGATTTGGTACGGCGGCTCAATGAAAAACTGTTTTTT
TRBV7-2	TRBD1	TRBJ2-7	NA	CASSSHPGTGGGEQYF	TGTGCCAGCAGCTCACACCCCGGGACAGGGGGCGGCGAGCAGTACTTC
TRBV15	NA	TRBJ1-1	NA	CATSEDSLTEAFF	TGTGCCACCAGCGAGGACAGTCTAACTGAAGCTTTCTTT
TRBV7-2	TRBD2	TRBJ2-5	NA	CASSLGATSGGGETQYF	TGTGCCAGCAGCTTGGGCGCGACTAGCGGGGGGGGAGAGACCCAGTACTTC
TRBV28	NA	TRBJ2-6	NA	CASSFGYSGANVLTF	TGTGCCAGCAGTTTCGGCTACTCTGGGGCCAACGTCCTGACTTTC
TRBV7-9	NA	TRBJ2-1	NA	CASSPQHNEQFF	TGTGCCAGCAGCCCCCAGCACAATGAGCAGTTCTTC
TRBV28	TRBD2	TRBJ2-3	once	CASSRRGTDTQYF	TGTGCCAGCAGTAGGCGGGGGACAGATACGCAGTATTTT